This T cell receptor beta chain came from a study of cytotoxic CD8 clonotypes in ibrutinib-treated CLL. The study's findings and limits: Baseline levels were approached again at progression, after clonality had risen at ibrutinib response.

The intended depth for sequencing was 1 in 200,000 to 1 in 1 million T cells. Using immunoSEQ multiplex PCR, the repertoire was profiled, and TCRdb retains in-frame clones only, with some absent. The table lists about 200,000 clones, about three quarters of them singletons. This CDR3 has 13 residues. Germline trimming cut 4 bases from V and 4 bases from J; bases unmatched to any gene: 0. Germline V gives CDR1 LNHDA, CDR2 SQIVND (reference sequence). About this clone itself: Its cognate antigen is unknown.

The chain has TRBV19 and TRBJ1-1; 10 bases are a match to TRBD1. The TCR originated in a human donor with chronic lymphocytic leukemia. Here the sequenced sample was PBMCs, taken after 12 months of ibrutinib treatment. The CDR3 nucleotides read TGTGCCAGTAGTAGGACAGGGGGCACTGAAGCTTTCTTT. Translated, it gives CASSRTGGTEAFF.